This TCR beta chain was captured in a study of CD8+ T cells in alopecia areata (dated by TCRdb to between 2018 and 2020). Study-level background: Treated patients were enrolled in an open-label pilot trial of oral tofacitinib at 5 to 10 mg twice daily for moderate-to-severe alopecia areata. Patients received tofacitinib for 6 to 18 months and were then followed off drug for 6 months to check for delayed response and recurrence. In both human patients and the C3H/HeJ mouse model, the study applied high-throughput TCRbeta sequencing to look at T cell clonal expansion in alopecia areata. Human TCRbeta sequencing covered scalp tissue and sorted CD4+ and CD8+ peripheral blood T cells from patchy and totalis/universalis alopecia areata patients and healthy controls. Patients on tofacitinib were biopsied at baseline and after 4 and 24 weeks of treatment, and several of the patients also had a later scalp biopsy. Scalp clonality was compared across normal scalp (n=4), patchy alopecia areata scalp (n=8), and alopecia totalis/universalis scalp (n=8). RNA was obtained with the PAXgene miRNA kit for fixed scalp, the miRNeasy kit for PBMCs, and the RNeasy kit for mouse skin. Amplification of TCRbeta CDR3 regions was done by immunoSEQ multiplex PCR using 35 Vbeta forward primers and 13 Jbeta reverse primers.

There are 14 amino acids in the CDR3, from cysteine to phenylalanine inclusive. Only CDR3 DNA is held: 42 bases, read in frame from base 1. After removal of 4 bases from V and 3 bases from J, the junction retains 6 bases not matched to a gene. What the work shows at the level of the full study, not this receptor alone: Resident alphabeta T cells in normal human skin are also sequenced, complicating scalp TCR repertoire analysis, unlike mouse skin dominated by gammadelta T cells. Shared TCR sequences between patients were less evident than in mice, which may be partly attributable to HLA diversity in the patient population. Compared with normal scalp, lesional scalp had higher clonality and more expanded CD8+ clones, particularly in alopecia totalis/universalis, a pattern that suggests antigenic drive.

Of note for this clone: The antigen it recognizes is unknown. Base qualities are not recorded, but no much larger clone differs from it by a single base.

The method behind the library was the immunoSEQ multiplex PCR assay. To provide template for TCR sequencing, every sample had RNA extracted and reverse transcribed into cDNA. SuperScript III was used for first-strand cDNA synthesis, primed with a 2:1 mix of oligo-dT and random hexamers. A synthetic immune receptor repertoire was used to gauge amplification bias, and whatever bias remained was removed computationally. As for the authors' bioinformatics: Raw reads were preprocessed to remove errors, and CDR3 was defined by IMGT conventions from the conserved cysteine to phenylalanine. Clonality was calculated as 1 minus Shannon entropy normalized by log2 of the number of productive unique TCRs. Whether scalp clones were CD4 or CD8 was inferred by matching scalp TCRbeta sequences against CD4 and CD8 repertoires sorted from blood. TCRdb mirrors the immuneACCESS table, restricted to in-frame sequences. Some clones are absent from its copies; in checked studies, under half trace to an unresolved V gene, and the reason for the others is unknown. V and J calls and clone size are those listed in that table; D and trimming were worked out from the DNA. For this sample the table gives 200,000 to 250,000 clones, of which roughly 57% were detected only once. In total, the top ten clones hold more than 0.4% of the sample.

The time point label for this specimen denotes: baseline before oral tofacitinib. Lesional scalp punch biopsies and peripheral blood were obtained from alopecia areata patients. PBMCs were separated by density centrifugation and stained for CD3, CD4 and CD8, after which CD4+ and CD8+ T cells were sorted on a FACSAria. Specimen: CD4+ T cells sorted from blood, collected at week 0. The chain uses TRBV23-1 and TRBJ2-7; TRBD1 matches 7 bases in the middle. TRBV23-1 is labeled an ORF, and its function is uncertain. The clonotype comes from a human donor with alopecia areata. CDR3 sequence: CASSPTGTNYEQYF. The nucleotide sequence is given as TGCGCCAGCAGTCCGACAGGGACCAACTACGAGCAGTACTTC.